This TCR beta chain comes out of a study of memory CD4+ T cells and cytomegalovirus serostatus. Study context: Donors were healthy Belgian adults, about ten CMV seropositive and around 24 seronegative. Overall study findings and caveats: 67 of 164 known CMV-associated TCRbeta sequences appeared in CD4+ memory.

This CDR3 region has 14 residues. CDR1 SGHTA and CDR2 FQGNSA come from the germline V gene. The V end was cut by 6 bases, the J end by 7 bases, with 15 bases between. This clone has a single count. The antigen is unknown. The table came from immunoSEQ multiplex PCR; TCRdb's copy has only in-frame clones and leaves some out. The table has roughly 56,000 clones, about 80% seen once. Single viable CD3+CD4+CD8-CD45RO+ cells were sorted as the memory CD4+ T cells. CD4+ T cells were isolated by positive magnetic selection. This receptor was obtained from an adult in good health and CMV-seronegative. The sample comprised memory CD4+ T cells from blood. J is TRBJ1-4 and V is TRBV7-2; no reliable D call. The CDR3 is CASRRHPGSEKLFF. The DNA for the CDR3 is TGTGCCAGCAGACGCCACCCGGGGAGTGAAAAACTGTTTTTT.